The 31 T cell receptor beta chains given below trace back to one sample, sequenced in a study of TIL therapy for anti-PD-1-resistant metastatic lung cancer. Noted time point: pre-treatment sample, taken before nivolumab and TIL therapy. The immunoSEQ assay was v3. Some clones are missing from TCRdb's copy, which holds only in-frame ones; the method was immunoSEQ multiplex PCR. The sample has under 70,000 clones, more than 60% seen once; the top ten hold 1.8%. Material: blood, obtained at baseline. The receptors were sampled from a person aged 25 to 79 with non-small cell lung cancer.

As to this clone: At one end, the junction sequence differs from germline, possibly due to a read error. V and J are TRBV10-3 and TRBJ1-1; 9 bases match TRBD1. This CDR3 has 13 residues. The germline CDR1 and CDR2 sequences are ENHRY and SYGVKD. In DNA form, the CDR3 reads TGTGCCCTCAGACAGGGGGGGAGCTCTGAAGCTTTCTTT. It encodes CALRQGGSSEAFF.

The chain uses TRBV6-6 and TRBJ2-5; no reliable D call. This CDR3 is 13 amino acids long. V was clipped by 7 bases and J by 5 bases, with 14 bases between them. CDR1 and CDR2 (germline): MNHNY, SVGAGI (reference sequence). DNA of the CDR3: TGTGCCAGCACCAAGGGTATTTTTGAGACCCAGTACTTC. Its translation: CASTKGIFETQYF.

DNA of the CDR3: TGTGCCAGCAGCTCGCCTTTATATTATGGCTACACCTTC. Protein: CASSSPLYYGYTF. V is TRBV11-3 and J is TRBJ1-2; D is ambiguous. Germline CDR1 SGHNT, CDR2 YENEEA. This CDR3 contains 13 residues. The germline V and J ends were trimmed by 4 bases and 5 bases, with 11 bases remaining between them.

The chain employs TRBV4-1 and TRBJ1-5, with TRBD1 identical over 7 bases. Germline lookup yields CDR1 MGHRA and CDR2 YSYEKL. Trimming removed 1 base from V and 7 bases from J; junction bases left unmatched: 10. The CDR3 spans 16 residues. The CDR3 nucleotides read TGCGCCAGCAGCCAAGGACAGGGCCCACGGAGCCAGCCCCAGCATTTT. As protein: CASSQGQGPRSQPQHF.

The J gene is TRBJ1-2, the V gene TRBV28, with D maybe TRBD1 (5 bases). The V end was cut by 6 bases, the J end by 3 bases, with 23 bases between. The CDR3 is made up of 17 amino acids. Germline-derived CDR1 and CDR2 are MDHEN and SYDVKM. CDR3 sequence reads: CASRLLGGRARDYGYTF. In DNA, the CDR3 is TGTGCCAGCAGACTCTTGGGGGGGAGGGCGAGGGACTATGGCTACACCTTC.

The CDR3 DNA is TGTGCCAGTAGTCTGGGACAGGGGCGCACTGAAGCTTTCTTT. Its protein is CASSLGQGRTEAFF. The chain is built from TRBV19 and TRBJ1-1, with 10 bases identical to TRBD1. V lost 5 bases and J lost 4; bases outside the gene matches: 4. CDR3 length equals 14 residues. Germline lookup yields CDR1 LNHDA and CDR2 SQIVND (reference sequence).

This clone appeared once. V gene TRBV5-1 combines with J gene TRBJ2-5, with TRBD2 as a possible D gene (6 bases). Per the germline V gene, CDR1 is SGHRS and CDR2 is YFSETQ. Trimming pared 5 bases from V and 1 base from J, leaving 12 bases between. The CDR3 has 14 residues. The CDR3 sequence is CASSGDSTQETQYF. As DNA, the CDR3 is TGCGCCAGCAGTGGGGACTCCACCCAAGAGACCCAGTACTTC.

The gene calls are TRBV9 and TRBJ1-1; D may be TRBD1 (6 bases). CDR1 is SGDLS and CDR2 is YYNGEE in the germline V gene. The V end was cut by 2 bases, the J end by 0 bases, with 20 bases between. CDR3 length: 18 amino acids. The CDR3 protein is CASSVSKEQGTMNTEAFF. CDR3 sequence (DNA): TGTGCCAGCAGCGTCAGTAAGGAACAGGGAACCATGAACACTGAAGCTTTCTTT.

The chain recombines TRBV29-1 with TRBJ1-1; D gene unclear. In germline, CDR1 is SQVTM, CDR2 ANQGSEA. The CDR3 loop spans 12 amino acids. Trimming left V 4 bases short and J 7 bases short, with 13 bases between. CDR3 nucleotides: TGCAGCGTTGGAGTTTGGGGAGTTGAAGCTTTCTTT. It encodes CSVGVWGVEAFF.

This clone has a single count. The CDR3 loop is CASSLGTAINSPLHF. Written as DNA, the CDR3 is TGCGCCAGTTCCCTCGGAACGGCTATAAATTCACCCCTCCACTTT. The gene calls are TRBV5-1 and TRBJ1-6; no clear D gene. CDR3 length: 15 amino acids. CDR1 and CDR2 (germline): SGHRS, YFSETQ. V lost 8 bases and J lost 7, with 19 bases in between. The whole variable domain, filled in from reference TRBV5-1 and TRBJ1-6, reads KAGVTQTPRYLIKTRGQQVTLSCSPISGHRSVSWYQQTPGQGLQFLFEYFSETQRNKGNFPGRFSGRQFSNSRSEMNVSTLELGDSALYLCASSLGTAINSPLHFGNGTRLTVT.

The chain combines TRBV19 with TRBJ1-1, with TRBD1 as a possible D gene (5 bases). The CDR3 consists of 12 residues. Trimming shortened V by 6 bases and J by 4 bases, and 9 bases separated the two germline ends. The germline CDR1 and CDR2 sequences are LNHDA and SQIVND (reference sequence). The CDR3 sequence: CASRQGSTEAFF. CDR3 coding DNA: TGTGCCAGTAGGCAGGGATCCACTGAAGCTTTCTTT.

J is TRBJ2-1 and V is TRBV18; 7 positions agree with TRBD1. The germline gives CDR1 KGHSH, CDR2 LQKENI. This CDR3 has 15 amino acids. V was clipped by 4 bases and J by 5 bases; unmatched bases: 8. The CDR3 reads CASSLLRTGDNEQFF. As DNA, the CDR3 is TGTGCCAGCTCACTACTCCGAACAGGGGACAATGAGCAGTTCTTC.

J is TRBJ1-1 and V is TRBV18; D is possibly TRBD1 (6 bases). Germline CDR1 and CDR2: KGHSH and LQKENI. The CDR3 runs 15 residues. V lost 2 bases and J lost 0, with 10 bases in between. In nucleotides, the CDR3 is TGTGCCAGCTCACCATCCGGACAGCTGAACACTGAAGCTTTCTTT. Protein: CASSPSGQLNTEAFF.

The gene calls are TRBV6-4 and TRBJ2-3; 13 nucleotides align to TRBD2. Germline CDR1 MRHNA, CDR2 SNTAGT. The CDR3 consists of 15 residues. J was trimmed by 4 bases and V by 5 bases; bases with no gene match: 3. For the CDR3, the DNA is TGTGCCAGCAGTCCCGGGACTAGCGGGGCAGATACGCAGTATTTT. It yields the protein CASSPGTSGADTQYF.

This chain links TRBV7-6 with TRBJ2-5, with 8 bases identical to TRBD1. Trimming removed 3 bases from V and 2 bases from J; junction bases left unmatched: 8. CDR1 and CDR2 (germline): SGHVS, FNYEAQ. CDR3 size: 16 residues. CDR3 in amino acids: CASSFPGQAFQETQYF. CDR3 coding DNA: TGTGCCAGCAGCTTCCCGGGACAGGCTTTTCAAGAGACCCAGTACTTC.

CDR3: CATSRDRGWSAQAFF. The DNA of the CDR3 is TGTGCCACCAGCAGAGATCGAGGGTGGAGCGCCCAAGCTTTCTTT. The gene calls are TRBV15 and TRBJ1-1; D remains ambiguous. Germline V lookup: CDR1 LNHNV, CDR2 YYDKDF (reference sequence). The CDR3 is made up of 15 amino acids. Trimming removed 0 bases from V and 9 bases from J, with 17 bases in between.

CDR3: CASSLAWGSTYEQYF. CDR3 nucleotide sequence: TGTGCCAGCAGCTTAGCATGGGGCAGCACCTACGAGCAGTACTTC. The rearrangement joins TRBV11-3 to TRBJ2-7, with TRBD1 as a possible D gene (5 bases). The germline gives CDR1 SGHNT, CDR2 YENEEA. There are 15 residues in the CDR3. The V end lost 1 base, the J end lost 2 bases, and 12 bases lay between the germline ends.

This clone was detected a few times. The chain couples TRBV2 to TRBJ2-7, with D perhaps TRBD2 (6 bases). Germline V gene data show CDR1 as SNHLY and CDR2 as FYNNEI. Trimming removed 7 bases at V and 5 bases at J, with 15 bases between. This CDR3 is 13 amino acids long. The CDR3 DNA sequence: TGTGCCAGCACCGCCTCTAGCGACCACGAGCAGTACTTC. This translates into CASTASSDHEQYF.

The table lists this clone with a count of one. The CDR3: CASSPRAGVLSNEQFF. In nucleotides, the CDR3 is TGTGCCAGCAGCCCCCGAGCGGGAGTTCTATCCAATGAGCAGTTCTTC. This rearrangement joins TRBV7-2 to TRBJ2-1, with 8 bases fitting TRBD2. The length of the CDR3 is 16 residues. J was trimmed by 6 bases and V by 5 bases; bases with no gene match: 12. Germline V lookup: CDR1 SGHTA, CDR2 FQGNSA.

The chain has TRBV14 and TRBJ1-1; 8 positions match TRBD1. V trimming: 5 bases; J trimming: 5 bases; junction bases outside the gene matches: 7. Germline V lookup: CDR1 SGHDN, CDR2 FVKESK. The CDR3 is 14 residues long. This CDR3 is CASSFIRDRTEAFF. CDR3 sequence (DNA): TGTGCCAGCAGCTTTATCCGGGACAGGACTGAAGCTTTCTTT.

This chain connects TRBV28 to TRBJ2-2; 8 nucleotides align to TRBD1. Germline loops: CDR1 MDHEN, CDR2 SYDVKM. Unmatched junction bases numbered 8, after V lost 5 bases and J lost 3 bases. The CDR3 sequence is 16 residues long. In nucleotides, the CDR3 is TGTGCCAGCAGTCCCCCGGACAGGGTGGACACCGGGGAGCTGTTTTTT. Translation gives CASSPPDRVDTGELFF.

The chain has TRBV9 and TRBJ2-3, with 7 bases matching TRBD2. The CDR3 totals 16 residues. The germline V gene encodes CDR1 SGDLS and CDR2 YYNGEE. V shed 0 bases, J shed 0 bases, and the junction held 4 bases outside the gene matches. CDR3 region: CASSVGLADSTDTQYF. The CDR3 DNA follows: TGTGCCAGCAGCGTAGGGCTAGCGGATAGCACAGATACGCAGTATTTT. The full variable domain, its missing parts supplied by reference TRBV9 and TRBJ2-3, is DSGVTQTPKHLITATGQRVTLRCSPRSGDLSVYWYQQSLDQGLQFLIQYYNGEERAKGNILERFSAQQFPDLHSELNLSSLELGDSALYFCASSVGLADSTDTQYFGPGTRLTVL.

This sequence joins TRBV4-3 and TRBJ2-5; TRBD1 agrees at 10 bases. With V trimmed by 2 bases and J by 4 bases, 16 bases remained unmatched. Germline V gives CDR1 LGHNA, CDR2 YSLEER. CDR3 length: 19 amino acids. CDR3 sequence: CASSQQFSGTGALAETQYF. CDR3 sequence (DNA): TGCGCCAGCAGCCAACAGTTTTCCGGGACAGGGGCTTTGGCAGAGACCCAGTACTTC.

The chain carries TRBV4-3 and TRBJ1-2; maybe TRBD1 (6 bases). This CDR3 is 15 amino acids long. The germline CDR1 and CDR2 sequences are LGHNA and YSLEER. Trimming removed 1 base at V and 4 bases at J, with 13 bases between. CDR3: CASSQVGGLGYGYTF. DNA for the CDR3: TGCGCCAGCAGCCAAGTTGGGGGGCTTGGCTATGGCTACACCTTC.

The DNA of the CDR3 is TGTGCCAGCACGGGGAGGGTCGTATGGGAGACCCAGTACTTC. Translated, it gives CASTGRVVWETQYF. The rearrangement links TRBV2 to TRBJ2-5, with 7 nucleotides matching TRBD2. The germline V gene has CDR1 SNHLY and CDR2 FYNNEI. After removal of 7 bases from V and 5 bases from J, the junction contained 10 bases not matched to a gene. The CDR3 runs 14 residues.

The V gene is TRBV4-1, the J gene TRBJ1-2, with a possible D match to TRBD1 (6 bases). Per the germline V gene, CDR1 is MGHRA and CDR2 is YSYEKL. V lost 0 bases and J lost 3, with 11 bases in between. This CDR3 region has 15 residues. The CDR3 here is CASSQDSRGDYGYTF. In DNA form, the CDR3 reads TGCGCCAGCAGCCAAGATTCCAGGGGAGACTATGGCTACACCTTC.

This clone was seen more than once but under ten times. The chain joins TRBV2 to TRBJ1-4; TRBD1 matches 8 bases. Germline CDR1 and CDR2: SNHLY and FYNNEI. Trimming cost V 7 bases and J 2 bases; bases outside gene matches: 9. The CDR3 has 16 residues. CDR3 coding DNA: TGTGCCAGCACGCGGCAGGGGGCAGTGACTAATGAAAAACTGTTTTTT. Translated, it gives CASTRQGAVTNEKLFF.

V gene TRBV7-2 combines with J gene TRBJ1-1; 10 positions match TRBD1. Germline CDR1 SGHTA, CDR2 FQGNSA. The CDR3 covers 15 residues. Trimming removed 5 bases from V and 1 base from J; junction bases left unmatched: 4. The CDR3 protein is CASSAGQGENTEAFF. The CDR3 region has the DNA TGTGCCAGCAGCGCTGGACAGGGGGAGAACACTGAAGCTTTCTTT.

The V and J genes are TRBV15 and TRBJ1-2; D might be TRBD1 (6 bases). The CDR3 sequence is 14 residues long. CDR1 is LNHNV and CDR2 is YYDKDF in the germline V gene (reference sequence). Trimming cost V 3 bases and J 4 bases, with 12 bases left between them. CDR3 in amino acids: CATSSIGQSYGYTF. The CDR3 DNA reads TGTGCCACCAGCAGTATCGGACAGTCCTATGGCTACACCTTC.

This chain connects TRBV5-4 to TRBJ2-5; D not resolved. The V and J ends lost 4 bases and 5 bases respectively, with 6 bases between them. This CDR3 spans 11 amino acids. Germline values: CDR1 SGHNT, CDR2 YYREEE (reference sequence). CDR3 nucleotide sequence: TGTGCCAGCAGCGTTGCGGAGACCCAGTACTTC. Its translation: CASSVAETQYF.

J is TRBJ2-5 and V is TRBV6-5; TRBD1 might be the D (6 bases). The V gene's germline CDR1 is MNHEY and CDR2 SVGAGI. The CDR3 is 13 residues long. Deletions cut 9 bases from V and 1 base from J, with 12 bases between. The CDR3 coding sequence is TGTGCCAGTTCTCGGACAGTCCAAGAGACCCAGTACTTC. It specifies CASSRTVQETQYF.